A selection of T cell receptor beta chains follows, all from one sample in a study of early T cells in non-severe SARS-CoV-2 infection. A single record per CDR3 protein comes from TCRdb applying MiXCR to the 5' RACE reads. The sample comprises some 80,000 distinct CDR3 sequences, around 15% of which are singletons, and roughly 1.4% rests with the top ten. Sequenced material: whole blood. These TCRs come from an adult who was a healthcare worker with PCR-confirmed SARS-CoV-2 infection or an uninfected control (not recorded which). Both conserved end residues are part of each CDR3. The D gene is left open where the match is weak. Size tells how often a clone was seen (once, few, many) or the class of an expanded clone, and some rows leave it out.

V	J	D	size	CDR3	DNA
TRBV28	TRBJ2-7	.	many	CASREGGPYEQYF	TGTGCCAGCAGAGAAGGGGGGCCCTACGAGCAGTACTTC
TRBV20-1	TRBJ2-7	TRBD2	few	CSAGRAGGPYEQYF	TGCAGTGCGGGAAGAGCGGGGGGGCCCTACGAGCAGTACTTC
TRBV20-1	TRBJ1-2	TRBD1	many	CSAIERDRSFGYGYTF	TGCAGTGCCATTGAGAGGGACAGGAGTTTTGGCTATGGCTACACCTTC
TRBV20-1	TRBJ1-1	.	.	CSARSLGTEAFF	TGCAGTGCTAGAAGTCTGGGCACTGAAGCTTTCTTT
TRBV3-1	TRBJ2-1	.	many	CASSQELSGASEQFF	TGTGCCAGCAGCCAAGAACTCTCCGGGGCAAGTGAGCAGTTCTTC
TRBV2	TRBJ1-2	TRBD1	many	CASSQQGNGYTF	TGTGCCAGCAGTCAACAGGGGAATGGCTACACCTTC
TRBV2	TRBJ2-7	.	few	CASRALYEQYF	TGTGCCAGTAGGGCCCTCTACGAGCAGTACTTC
TRBV6-5	TRBJ1-5	.	.	CASSPQRNSNQPQHF	TGTGCCAGCAGTCCACAGAGAAATAGCAATCAGCCCCAGCATTTT
TRBV6-1	TRBJ2-2	TRBD1	few	CASRWDRGDSGELFF	TGTGCCAGTCGGTGGGACAGGGGGGATTCCGGGGAGCTGTTTTTT
TRBV5-4	TRBJ2-7	TRBD1	many	CASSLSGTGIYEQYF	TGTGCCAGCAGCTTGTCCGGGACAGGGATCTACGAGCAGTACTTC
TRBV18	TRBJ1-5	.	many	CASSRRGPQHF	TGTGCCAGCTCAAGGAGAGGGCCCCAGCATTTT
TRBV11-2	TRBJ2-1	TRBD1	.	CASTDQVQGASNEQFF	TGTGCCAGCACCGACCAGGTCCAGGGGGCTTCCAATGAGCAGTTCTTC
TRBV7-9	TRBJ1-3	TRBD1	.	CASSLVWPGGSGNTIYF	TGTGCCAGCAGCTTAGTTTGGCCAGGGGGTTCTGGAAACACCATATATTTT
TRBV20-1	TRBJ1-5	.	many	CSARLSRQGHQPQHF	TGCAGTGCTAGACTCTCGCGGCAGGGCCATCAGCCCCAGCATTTT